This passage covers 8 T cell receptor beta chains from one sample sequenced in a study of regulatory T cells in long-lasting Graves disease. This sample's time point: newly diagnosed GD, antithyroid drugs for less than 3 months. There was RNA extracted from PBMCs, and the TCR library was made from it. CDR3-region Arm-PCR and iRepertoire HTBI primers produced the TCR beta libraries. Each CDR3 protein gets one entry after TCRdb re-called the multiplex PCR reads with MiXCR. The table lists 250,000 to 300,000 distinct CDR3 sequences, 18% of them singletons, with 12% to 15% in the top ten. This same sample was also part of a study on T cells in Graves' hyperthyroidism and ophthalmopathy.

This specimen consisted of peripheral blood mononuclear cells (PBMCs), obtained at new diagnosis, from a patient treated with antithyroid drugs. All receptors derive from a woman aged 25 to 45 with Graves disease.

In DNA, the CDR3 is TGTGCCAGCAGCTTCTTAACCGCCGCCAGGGTGGGCACAGATACGCAGTATTTT. It specifies CASSFLTAARVGTDTQYF. The rearrangement joins TRBV7-2 to TRBJ2-3; tentatively, D is TRBD1 (5 bases). V was cut by 3 bases and J by 1 base, with 20 bases left in between. Germline loops: CDR1 SGHTA, CDR2 FQGNSA. This CDR3 is 18 amino acids long.

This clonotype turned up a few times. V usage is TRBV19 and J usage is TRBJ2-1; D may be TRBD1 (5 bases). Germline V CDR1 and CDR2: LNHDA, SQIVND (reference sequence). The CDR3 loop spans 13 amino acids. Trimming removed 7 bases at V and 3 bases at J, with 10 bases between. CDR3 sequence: CASKGYSYNEQFF. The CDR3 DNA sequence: TGTGCCAGTAAGGGGTACAGCTACAATGAGCAGTTCTTC.

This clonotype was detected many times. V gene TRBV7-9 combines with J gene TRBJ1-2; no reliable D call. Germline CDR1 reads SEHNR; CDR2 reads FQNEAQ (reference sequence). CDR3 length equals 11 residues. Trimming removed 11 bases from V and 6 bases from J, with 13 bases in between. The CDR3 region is CAAPGRHGYTF. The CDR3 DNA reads TGTGCCGCCCCCGGACGCCATGGCTACACCTTC. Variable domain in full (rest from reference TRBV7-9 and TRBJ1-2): DTGVSQNPRHKITKRGQNVTFRCDPISEHNRLYWYRQTLGQGPEFLTYFQNEAQLEKSRLLSDRFSAERPKGSFSTLEIQRTEQGDSAMYLCAAPGRHGYTFGSGTRLTVV.

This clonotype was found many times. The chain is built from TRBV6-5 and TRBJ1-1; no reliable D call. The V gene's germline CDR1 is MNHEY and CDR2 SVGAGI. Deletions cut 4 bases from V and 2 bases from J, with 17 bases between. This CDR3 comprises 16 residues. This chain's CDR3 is CASSFLSPGSNTEAFF. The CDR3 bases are TGTGCCAGCAGTTTCCTCTCCCCGGGAAGTAACACTGAAGCTTTCTTT.

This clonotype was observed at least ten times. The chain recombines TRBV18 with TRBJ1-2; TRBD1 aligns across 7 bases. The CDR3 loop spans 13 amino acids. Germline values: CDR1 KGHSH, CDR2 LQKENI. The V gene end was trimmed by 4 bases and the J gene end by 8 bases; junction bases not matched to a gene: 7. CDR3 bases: TGTGCCAGCTCACAAACGACAGGGAACGGCTACACCTTC. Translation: CASSQTTGNGYTF.

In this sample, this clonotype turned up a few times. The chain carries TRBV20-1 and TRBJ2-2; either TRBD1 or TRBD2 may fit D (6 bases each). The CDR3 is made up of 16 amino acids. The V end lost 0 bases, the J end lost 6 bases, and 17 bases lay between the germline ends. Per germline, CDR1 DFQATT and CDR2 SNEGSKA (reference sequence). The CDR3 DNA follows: TGCAGTGCTAGAGATAATGCCAAGGGGGAGGCCGGGGAGCTGTTTTTT. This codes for CSARDNAKGEAGELFF.

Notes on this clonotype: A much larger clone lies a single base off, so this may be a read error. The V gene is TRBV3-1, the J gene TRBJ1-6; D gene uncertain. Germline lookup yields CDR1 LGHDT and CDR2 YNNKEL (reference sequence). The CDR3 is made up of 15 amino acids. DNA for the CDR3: TGTGCCAGCAGTGGTGTTAGCTCCTATAATCCACCCCTCCACTTT. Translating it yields CASSGVSSYNPPLHF.

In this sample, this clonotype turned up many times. CDR3 nucleotides: TGTGCCAGCAGTCCTAAGGGTGTGTTTGGCACTGAAGCTTTCTTT. Protein sequence: CASSPKGVFGTEAFF. The chain carries TRBV6-2 or TRBV6-3 and TRBJ1-1; D is undetermined. Germline values: CDR1 MNHEY, CDR2 SVGEGT. With 5 bases removed from V and 4 bases from J, the gap between germline ends came to 17 bases. The length of the CDR3 is 15 residues.